This section outlines one T cell receptor (beta chain) sequence together with its context. What it recognizes is unknown. This entry comes from a study of T cell responses to AZD1222 COVID-19 vaccine. Some clones are missing from TCRdb's copy, which holds only in-frame ones; the method was immunoSEQ multiplex PCR. The sample yields about 100,000 clones, approximately 86% seen once. Study-level points and caveats: Recipients of AZD1222 seropositive at baseline numbered only 5 or 6. Among the donors, most were white British and more were female, and clonal diversity was possibly underestimated. Mapped onto spike, vaccine-associated CD4 TCRs spanned it and were dominant at 160-218 and 743-854.

The origin of this receptor is an adult who received the MenACWY meningococcal vaccine as a control. The sample consisted of peripheral blood, taken 28 days after the second dose of the MenACWY control vaccine.

The CDR3 spells CASSLGYVDTGELFF. CDR3 sequence (DNA): TGTGCCAGCAGCTTAGGGTACGTCGACACCGGGGAGCTGTTTTTT. The rearrangement uses TRBV11-2 and TRBJ2-2, with unresolved D. Deletions cut 1 base from V and 3 bases from J, with 9 bases between. CDR1 is SGHAT and CDR2 is FQNNGV in the germline V gene. This CDR3 comprises 15 residues. The entire variable domain, with the rest obtained from reference TRBV11-2 and TRBJ2-2, is as follows: EAGVAQSPRYKIIEKRQSVAFWCNPISGHATLYWYQQILGQGPKLLIQFQNNGVVDDSQLPKDRFSAERLKGVDSTLKIQPAKLEDSAVYLCASSLGYVDTGELFFGEGSRLTVL.